This TCR beta chain derives from a study of Graves' ophthalmopathy and Graves' hyperthyroidism. Study outcomes and limitations: Appearing in blood as well were most expanded thyroid clonotypes above 0.001 frequency.

RNA transcripts were the template, and TCR beta CDR3 regions were amplified from them. The authors performed first-round RT-PCR with HTBI primers and then a second-round multiplex PCR. Each CDR3 protein is one row after TCRdb ran MiXCR on the multiplex PCR reads. Found here are tens of thousands of distinct CDR3 sequences, about half of them singletons; the top ten hold roughly 5%. In this sample, this clonotype turned up many times. The antigen remains unidentified. Clinical symptoms, serum thyroxine, TRAb, thyroid ultrasound and orbital computed tomography were relied on for diagnosis. The germline gives CDR1 KGHDR, CDR2 SFDVKD. Losses at the gene ends were 3 bases for V and 2 bases for J; bases not matched to a gene: 8. The CDR3 is made up of 17 amino acids.

The TCR comes from an adult woman with Graves' ophthalmopathy. J is TRBJ2-2 and V is TRBV24-1; the match to TRBD1 covers 7 bases. Sequencing was carried out using peripheral blood. CDR3: CATSDDRQGVNTGELFF. The CDR3 DNA is TGTGCCACCAGTGATGACCGTCAGGGGGTTAACACCGGGGAGCTGTTTTTT.